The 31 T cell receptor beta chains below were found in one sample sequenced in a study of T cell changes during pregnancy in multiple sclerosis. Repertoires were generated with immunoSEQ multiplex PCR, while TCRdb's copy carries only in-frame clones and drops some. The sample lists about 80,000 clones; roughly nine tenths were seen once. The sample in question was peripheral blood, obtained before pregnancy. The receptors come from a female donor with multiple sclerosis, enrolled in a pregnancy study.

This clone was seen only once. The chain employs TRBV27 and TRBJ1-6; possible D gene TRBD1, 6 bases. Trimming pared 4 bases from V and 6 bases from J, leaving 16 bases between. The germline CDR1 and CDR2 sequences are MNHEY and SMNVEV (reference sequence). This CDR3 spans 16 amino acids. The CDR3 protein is CASSSSQGPGNSPLHF. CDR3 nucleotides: TGTGCCAGCAGTTCGTCACAGGGACCCGGTAATTCACCCCTCCACTTT.

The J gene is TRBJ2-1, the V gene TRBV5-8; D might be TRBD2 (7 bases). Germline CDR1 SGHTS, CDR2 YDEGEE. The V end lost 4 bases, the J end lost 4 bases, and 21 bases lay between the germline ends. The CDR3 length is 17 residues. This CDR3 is CASSGRGGGFLYNEQFF. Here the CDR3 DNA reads TGTGCCAGCAGCGGAAGAGGGGGGGGTTTTCTTTACAATGAGCAGTTCTTC.

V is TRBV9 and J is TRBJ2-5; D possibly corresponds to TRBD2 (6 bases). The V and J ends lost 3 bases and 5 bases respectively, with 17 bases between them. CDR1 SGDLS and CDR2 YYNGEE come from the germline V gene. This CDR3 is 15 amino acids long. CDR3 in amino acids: CASSARDSQWETQYF. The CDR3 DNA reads TGTGCCAGCAGCGCCAGGGACTCGCAATGGGAGACCCAGTACTTC.

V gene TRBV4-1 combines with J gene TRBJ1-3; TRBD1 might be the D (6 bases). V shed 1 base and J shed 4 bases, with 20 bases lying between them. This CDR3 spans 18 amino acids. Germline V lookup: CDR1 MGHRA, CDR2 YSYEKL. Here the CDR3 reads CASSQGVKAGASGNTIYF. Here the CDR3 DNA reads TGCGCCAGCAGCCAAGGGGTTAAGGCGGGGGCATCGGGAAACACCATATATTTT.

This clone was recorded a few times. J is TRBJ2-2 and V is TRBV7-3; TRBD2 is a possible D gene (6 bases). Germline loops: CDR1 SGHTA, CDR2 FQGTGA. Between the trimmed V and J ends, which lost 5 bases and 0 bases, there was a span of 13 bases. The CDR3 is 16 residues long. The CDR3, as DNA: TGTGCCAGCAGCCCCGCTGGGACTTCGAACACCGGGGAGCTGTTTTTT. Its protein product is CASSPAGTSNTGELFF.

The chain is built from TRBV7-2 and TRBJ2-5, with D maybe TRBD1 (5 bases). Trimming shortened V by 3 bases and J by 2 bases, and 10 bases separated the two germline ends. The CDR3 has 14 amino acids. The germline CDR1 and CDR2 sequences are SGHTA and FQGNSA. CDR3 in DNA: TGTGCCAGCAGCTTTTGGGGCCCACAAGAGACCCAGTACTTC. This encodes CASSFWGPQETQYF. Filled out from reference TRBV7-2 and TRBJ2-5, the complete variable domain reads GAGVSQSPSNKVTEKGKDVELRCDPISGHTALYWYRQSLGQGLEFLIYFQGNSAPDKSGLPSDRFSAERTGGSVSTLTIQRTQQEDSAVYLCASSFWGPQETQYFGPGTRLLVL.

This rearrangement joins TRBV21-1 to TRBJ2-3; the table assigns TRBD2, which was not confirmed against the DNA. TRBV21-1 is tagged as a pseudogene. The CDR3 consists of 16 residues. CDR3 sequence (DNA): TGTGCCAGCAGCAACCGACTAGCGAGGGGGCAAGGTACGCAGTATTTT. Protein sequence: CASSNRLARGQGTQYF.

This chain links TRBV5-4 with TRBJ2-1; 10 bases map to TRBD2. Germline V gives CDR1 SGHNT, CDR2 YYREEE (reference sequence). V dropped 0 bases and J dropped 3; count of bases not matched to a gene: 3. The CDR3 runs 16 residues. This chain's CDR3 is CASSLVLAGDYNEQFF. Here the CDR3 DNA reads TGTGCCAGCAGCTTGGTGCTAGCGGGGGACTACAATGAGCAGTTCTTC.

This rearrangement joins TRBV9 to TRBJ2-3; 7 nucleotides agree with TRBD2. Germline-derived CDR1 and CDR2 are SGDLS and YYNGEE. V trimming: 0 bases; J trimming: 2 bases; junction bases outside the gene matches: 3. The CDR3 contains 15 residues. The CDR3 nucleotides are TGTGCCAGCAGCGTAGGGCGGGGGTACACAGATACGCAGTATTTT. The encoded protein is CASSVGRGYTDTQYF.

The CDR3 coding sequence is TGCGCCAGCAGCTTGGAAGGGGACAGCACTGAAGCTTTCTTT. Translated: CASSLEGDSTEAFF. This chain joins TRBV5-1 and TRBJ1-1; 7 nucleotides align to TRBD1. CDR1 is SGHRS, CDR2 YFSETQ, per germline. The CDR3 loop spans 14 amino acids. The V and J ends lost 0 bases and 4 bases, in that order; junction bases with no gene match: 3.

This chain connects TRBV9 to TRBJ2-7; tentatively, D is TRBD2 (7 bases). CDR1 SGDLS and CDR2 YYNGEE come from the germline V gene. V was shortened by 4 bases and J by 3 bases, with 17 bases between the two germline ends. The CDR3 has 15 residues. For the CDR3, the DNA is TGTGCCAGCAGCCCAACCGTGGGGGGGCTCTACGAGCAGTACTTC. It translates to CASSPTVGGLYEQYF.

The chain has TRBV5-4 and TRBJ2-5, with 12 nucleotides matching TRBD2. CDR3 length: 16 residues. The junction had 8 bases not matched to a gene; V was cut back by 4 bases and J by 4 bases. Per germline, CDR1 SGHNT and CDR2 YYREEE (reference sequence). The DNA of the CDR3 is TGTGCCAGCAGCCTGAAACTAGCGGGGGGTAGAGAGACCCAGTACTTC. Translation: CASSLKLAGGRETQYF. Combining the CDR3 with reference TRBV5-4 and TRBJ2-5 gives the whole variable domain ETGVTQSPTHLIKTRGQQVTLRCSSQSGHNTVSWYQQALGQGPQFIFQYYREEENGRGNFPPRFSGLQFPNYSSELNVNALELDDSALYLCASSLKLAGGRETQYFGPGTRLLVL.

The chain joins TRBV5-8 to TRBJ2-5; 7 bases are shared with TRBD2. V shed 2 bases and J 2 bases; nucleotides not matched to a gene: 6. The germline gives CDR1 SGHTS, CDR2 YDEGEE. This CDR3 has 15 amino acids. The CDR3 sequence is CASSFWGLRQETQYF. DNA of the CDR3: TGTGCCAGCAGCTTTTGGGGACTACGACAAGAGACCCAGTACTTC.

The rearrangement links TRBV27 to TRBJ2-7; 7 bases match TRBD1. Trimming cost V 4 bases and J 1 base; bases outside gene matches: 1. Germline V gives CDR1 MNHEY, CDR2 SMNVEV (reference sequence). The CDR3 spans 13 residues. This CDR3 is CASSSGQSYEQYF. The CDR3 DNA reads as TGTGCCAGCAGTTCGGGACAGTCCTACGAGCAGTACTTC.

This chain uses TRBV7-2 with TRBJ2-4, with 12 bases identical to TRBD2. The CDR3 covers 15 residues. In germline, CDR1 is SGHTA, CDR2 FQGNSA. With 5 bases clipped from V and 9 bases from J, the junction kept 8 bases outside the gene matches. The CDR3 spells CASSPPTSGRIIQYF. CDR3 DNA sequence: TGTGCCAGCAGCCCACCCACTAGCGGGAGGATCATTCAGTACTTC.

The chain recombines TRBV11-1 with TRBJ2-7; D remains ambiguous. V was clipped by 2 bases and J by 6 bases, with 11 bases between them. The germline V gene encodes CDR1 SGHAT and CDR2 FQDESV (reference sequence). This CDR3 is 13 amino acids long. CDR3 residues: CASSLSGTVEQYF. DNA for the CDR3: TGTGCCAGCAGCTTATCCGGTACGGTCGAGCAGTACTTC.

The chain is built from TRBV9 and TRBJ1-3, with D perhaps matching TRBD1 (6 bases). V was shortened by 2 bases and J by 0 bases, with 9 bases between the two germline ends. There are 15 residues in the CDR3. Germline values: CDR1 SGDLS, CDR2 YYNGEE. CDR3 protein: CASSVGQSSGNTIYF. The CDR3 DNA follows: TGTGCCAGCAGCGTCGGACAGTCCTCTGGAAACACCATATATTTT.

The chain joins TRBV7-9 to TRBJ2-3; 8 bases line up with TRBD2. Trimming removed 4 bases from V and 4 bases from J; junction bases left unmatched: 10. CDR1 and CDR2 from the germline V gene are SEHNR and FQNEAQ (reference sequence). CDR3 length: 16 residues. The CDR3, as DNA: TGTGCCAGCAGCTCTGTCGCAAGCGGGGGCGCAGATACGCAGTATTTT. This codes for CASSSVASGGADTQYF.

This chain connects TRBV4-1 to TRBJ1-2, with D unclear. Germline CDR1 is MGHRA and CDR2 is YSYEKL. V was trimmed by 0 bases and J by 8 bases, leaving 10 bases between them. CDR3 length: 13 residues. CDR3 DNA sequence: TGCGCCAGCAGCCAAGATATTTCGTCCGGCTACACCTTC. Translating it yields CASSQDISSGYTF.

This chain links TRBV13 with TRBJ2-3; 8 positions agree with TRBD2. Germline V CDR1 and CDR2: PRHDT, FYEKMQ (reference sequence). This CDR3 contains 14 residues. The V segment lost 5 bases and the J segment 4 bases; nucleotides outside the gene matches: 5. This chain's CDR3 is CASSPRRGADTQYF. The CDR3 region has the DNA TGTGCCAGCAGCCCGCGGCGGGGGGCAGATACGCAGTATTTT.

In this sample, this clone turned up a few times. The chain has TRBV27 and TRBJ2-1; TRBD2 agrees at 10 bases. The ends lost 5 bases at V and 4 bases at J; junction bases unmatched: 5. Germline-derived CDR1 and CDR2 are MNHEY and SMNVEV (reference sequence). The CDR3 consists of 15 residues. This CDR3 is CASSTLAGRYNEQFF. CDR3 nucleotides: TGTGCCAGCAGTACACTAGCGGGGCGGTACAATGAGCAGTTCTTC.

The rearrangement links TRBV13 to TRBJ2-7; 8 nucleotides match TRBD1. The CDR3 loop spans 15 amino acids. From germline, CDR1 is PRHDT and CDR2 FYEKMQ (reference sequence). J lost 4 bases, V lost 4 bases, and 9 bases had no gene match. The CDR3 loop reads CASSSKTGERYEQYF. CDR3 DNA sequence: TGTGCCAGCAGCTCAAAGACAGGGGAACGTTACGAGCAGTACTTC.

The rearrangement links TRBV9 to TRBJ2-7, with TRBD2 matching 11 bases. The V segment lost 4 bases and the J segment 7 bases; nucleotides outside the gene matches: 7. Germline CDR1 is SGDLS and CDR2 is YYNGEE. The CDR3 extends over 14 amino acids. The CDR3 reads CASSRLAGLGEQYF. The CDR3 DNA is TGTGCCAGCAGCAGACTAGCGGGGTTGGGGGAGCAGTACTTC.

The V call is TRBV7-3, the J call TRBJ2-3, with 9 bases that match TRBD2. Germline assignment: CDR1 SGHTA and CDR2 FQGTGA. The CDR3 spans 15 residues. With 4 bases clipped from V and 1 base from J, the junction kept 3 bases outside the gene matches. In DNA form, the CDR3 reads TGTGCCAGCAGCTCAAGACTAGCGGGCACAGATACGCAGTATTTT. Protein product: CASSSRLAGTDTQYF.

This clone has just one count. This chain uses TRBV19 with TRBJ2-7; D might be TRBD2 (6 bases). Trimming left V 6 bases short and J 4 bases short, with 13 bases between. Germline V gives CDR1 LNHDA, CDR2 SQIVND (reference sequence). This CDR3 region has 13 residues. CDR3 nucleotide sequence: TGTGCCAGTAGCCAGGGAGGTCCGTACGAGCAGTACTTC. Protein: CASSQGGPYEQYF.

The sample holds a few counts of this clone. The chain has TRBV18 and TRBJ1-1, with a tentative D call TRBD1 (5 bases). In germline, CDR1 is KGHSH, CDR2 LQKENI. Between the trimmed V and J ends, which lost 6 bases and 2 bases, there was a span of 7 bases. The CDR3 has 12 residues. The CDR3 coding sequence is TGTGCCAGCTCCAGGGTAAACACTGAAGCTTTCTTT. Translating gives CASSRVNTEAFF.

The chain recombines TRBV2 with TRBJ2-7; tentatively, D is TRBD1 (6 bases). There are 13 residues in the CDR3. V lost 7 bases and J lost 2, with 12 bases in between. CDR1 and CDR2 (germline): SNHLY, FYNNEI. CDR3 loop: CASTFRGTYEQYF. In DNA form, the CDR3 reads TGTGCCAGCACTTTCAGGGGAACCTACGAGCAGTACTTC.

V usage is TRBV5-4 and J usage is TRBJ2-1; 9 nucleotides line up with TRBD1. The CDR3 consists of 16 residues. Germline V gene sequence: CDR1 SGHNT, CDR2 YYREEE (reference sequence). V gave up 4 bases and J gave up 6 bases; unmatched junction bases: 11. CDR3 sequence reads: CASSNGQGRGPNEQFF. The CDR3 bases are TGTGCCAGCAGCAACGGACAGGGGCGCGGCCCCAATGAGCAGTTCTTC. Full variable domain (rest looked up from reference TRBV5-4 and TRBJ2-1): ETGVTQSPTHLIKTRGQQVTLRCSSQSGHNTVSWYQQALGQGPQFIFQYYREEENGRGNFPPRFSGLQFPNYSSELNVNALELDDSALYLCASSNGQGRGPNEQFFGPGTRLTVL.

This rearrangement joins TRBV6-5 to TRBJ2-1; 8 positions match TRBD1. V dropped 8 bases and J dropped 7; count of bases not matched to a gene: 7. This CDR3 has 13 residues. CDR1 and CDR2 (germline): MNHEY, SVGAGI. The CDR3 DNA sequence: TGTGCCAGCCGGGACAGGATGGTTAATGAGCAGTTCTTC. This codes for CASRDRMVNEQFF.

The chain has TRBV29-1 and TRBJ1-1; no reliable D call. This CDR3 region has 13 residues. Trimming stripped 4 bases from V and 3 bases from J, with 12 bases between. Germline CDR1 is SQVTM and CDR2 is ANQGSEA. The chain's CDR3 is CSVGANAHTEAFF. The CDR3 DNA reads TGCAGCGTTGGGGCCAACGCACACACTGAAGCTTTCTTT.

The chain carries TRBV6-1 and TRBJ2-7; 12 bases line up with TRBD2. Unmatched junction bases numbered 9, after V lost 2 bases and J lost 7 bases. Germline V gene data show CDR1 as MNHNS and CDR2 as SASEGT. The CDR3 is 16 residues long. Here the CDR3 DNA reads TGTGCCAGCAGTGAATTCGCTAGCGGGGGGGCCGGTGAGCAGTACTTC. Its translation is CASSEFASGGAGEQYF.